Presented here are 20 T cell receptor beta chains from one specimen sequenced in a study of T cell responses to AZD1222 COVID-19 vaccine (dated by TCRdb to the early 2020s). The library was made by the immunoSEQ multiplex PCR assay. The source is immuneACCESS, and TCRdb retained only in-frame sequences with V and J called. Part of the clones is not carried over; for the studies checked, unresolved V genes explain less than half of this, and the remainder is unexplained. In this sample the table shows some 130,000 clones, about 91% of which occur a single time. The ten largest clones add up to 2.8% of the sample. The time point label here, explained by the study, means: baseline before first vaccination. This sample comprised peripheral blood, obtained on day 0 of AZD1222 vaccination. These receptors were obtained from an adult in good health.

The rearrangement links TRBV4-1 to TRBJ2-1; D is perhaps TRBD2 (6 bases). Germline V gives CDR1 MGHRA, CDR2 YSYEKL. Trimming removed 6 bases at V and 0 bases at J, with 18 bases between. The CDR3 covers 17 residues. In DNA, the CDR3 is TGCGCCAGCAGACGCCTAGCGTCAACTTTCTCCTACAATGAGCAGTTCTTC. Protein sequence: CASRRLASTFSYNEQFF.

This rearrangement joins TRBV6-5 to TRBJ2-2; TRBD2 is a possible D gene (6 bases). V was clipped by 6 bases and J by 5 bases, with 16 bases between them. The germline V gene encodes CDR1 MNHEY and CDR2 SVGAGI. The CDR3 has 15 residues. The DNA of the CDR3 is TGTGCCAGCAGCTATTCCGGGACTTTGACCGGGGAGCTGTTTTTT. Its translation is CASSYSGTLTGELFF.

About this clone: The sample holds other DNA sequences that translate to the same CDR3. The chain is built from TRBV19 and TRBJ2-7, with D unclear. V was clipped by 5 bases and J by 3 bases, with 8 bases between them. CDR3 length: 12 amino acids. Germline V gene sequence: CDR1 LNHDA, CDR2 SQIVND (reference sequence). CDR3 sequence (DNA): TGTGCCAGTAGTTCAACGGGCTACGAGCAGTACTTC. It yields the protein CASSSTGYEQYF.

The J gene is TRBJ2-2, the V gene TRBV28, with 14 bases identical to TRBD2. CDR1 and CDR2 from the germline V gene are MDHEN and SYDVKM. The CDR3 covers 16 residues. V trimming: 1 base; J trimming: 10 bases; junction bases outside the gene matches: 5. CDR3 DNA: TGTGCCAGCAGTTTATCCCCGGGACTAGCGGGAGTGGAGCTGTTTTTT. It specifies CASSLSPGLAGVELFF.

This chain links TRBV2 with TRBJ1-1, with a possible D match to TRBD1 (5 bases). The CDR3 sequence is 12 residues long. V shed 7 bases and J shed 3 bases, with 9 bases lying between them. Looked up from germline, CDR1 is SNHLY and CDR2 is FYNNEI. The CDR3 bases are TGTGCCAGCATAGGGGTTGACACTGAAGCTTTCTTT. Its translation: CASIGVDTEAFF.

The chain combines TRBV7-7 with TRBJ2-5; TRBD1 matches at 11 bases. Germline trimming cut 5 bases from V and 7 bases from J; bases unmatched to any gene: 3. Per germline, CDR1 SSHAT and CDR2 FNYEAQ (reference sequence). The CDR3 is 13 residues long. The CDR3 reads CASSTGTGGTQYF. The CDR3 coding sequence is TGTGCCAGCAGCACCGGGACAGGGGGGACCCAGTACTTC.

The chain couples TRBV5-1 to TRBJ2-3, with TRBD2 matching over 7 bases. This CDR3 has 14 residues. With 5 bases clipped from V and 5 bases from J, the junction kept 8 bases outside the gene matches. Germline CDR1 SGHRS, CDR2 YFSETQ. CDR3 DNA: TGCGCCAGCAGAGCGGGACTCCAAGGAGATACGCAGTATTTT. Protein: CASRAGLQGDTQYF.

This CDR3 reads CASSQPQETQYF. The CDR3, as DNA: TGCGCCAGCAGCCAACCGCAAGAGACCCAGTACTTC. The chain links TRBV4-1 to TRBJ2-5; D remains ambiguous. This CDR3 contains 12 residues. V was clipped by 2 bases and J by 2 bases, with 3 bases between them. The germline V gene has CDR1 MGHRA and CDR2 YSYEKL.

The chain's CDR3 is CASSLLTGHYGYTF. DNA of the CDR3: TGTGCCAGCAGCCTTTTGACAGGGCACTATGGCTACACCTTC. The chain uses TRBV2 and TRBJ1-2; TRBD1 aligns across 7 bases. CDR1 is SNHLY and CDR2 is FYNNEI in the germline V gene. V gave up 6 bases and J gave up 3 bases; unmatched junction bases: 7. The CDR3 extends over 14 amino acids.

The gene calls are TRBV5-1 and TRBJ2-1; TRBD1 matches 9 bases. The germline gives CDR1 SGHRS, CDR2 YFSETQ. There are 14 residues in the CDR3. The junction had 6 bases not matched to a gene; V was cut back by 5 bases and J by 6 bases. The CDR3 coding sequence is TGCGCCAGCAGTCCCGGACAGGGGACCAATGAGCAGTTCTTC. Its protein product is CASSPGQGTNEQFF.

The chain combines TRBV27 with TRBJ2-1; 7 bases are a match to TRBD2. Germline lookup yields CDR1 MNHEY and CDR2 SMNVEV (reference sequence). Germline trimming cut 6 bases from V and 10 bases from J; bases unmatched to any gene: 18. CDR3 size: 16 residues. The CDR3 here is CASSSLRREGLGEQFF. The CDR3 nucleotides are TGTGCCAGCAGCAGTTTGAGGAGGGAGGGCCTTGGGGAGCAGTTCTTC.

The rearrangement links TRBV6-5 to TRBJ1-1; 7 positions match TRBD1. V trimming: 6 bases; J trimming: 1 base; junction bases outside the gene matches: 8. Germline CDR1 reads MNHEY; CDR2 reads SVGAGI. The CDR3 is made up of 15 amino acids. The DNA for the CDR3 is TGTGCCAGCAGGGCGCCAGGGGGTGAGAACACTGAAGCTTTCTTT. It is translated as CASRAPGGENTEAFF.

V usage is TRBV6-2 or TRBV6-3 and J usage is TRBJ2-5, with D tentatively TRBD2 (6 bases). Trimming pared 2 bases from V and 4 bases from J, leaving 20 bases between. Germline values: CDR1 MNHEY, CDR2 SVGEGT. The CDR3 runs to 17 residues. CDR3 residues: CASSYRAFTGVGETQYF. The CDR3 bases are TGTGCCAGCAGTTACCGTGCATTTACGGGGGTGGGAGAGACCCAGTACTTC.

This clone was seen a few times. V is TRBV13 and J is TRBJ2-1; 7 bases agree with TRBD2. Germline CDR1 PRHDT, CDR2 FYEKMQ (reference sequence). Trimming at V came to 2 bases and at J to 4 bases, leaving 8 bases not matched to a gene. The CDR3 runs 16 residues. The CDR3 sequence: CASSLLREIGYNEQFF. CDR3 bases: TGTGCCAGCAGCTTACTGCGGGAGATAGGGTACAATGAGCAGTTCTTC.

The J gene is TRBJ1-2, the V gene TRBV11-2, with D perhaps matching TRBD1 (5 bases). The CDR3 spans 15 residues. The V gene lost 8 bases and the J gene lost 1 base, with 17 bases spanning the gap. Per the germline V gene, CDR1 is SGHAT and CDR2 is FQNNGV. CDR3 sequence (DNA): TGTGCCAGCCGCGGGGGGGGAGGGAGTAACTATGGCTACACCTTC. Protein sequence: CASRGGGGSNYGYTF.

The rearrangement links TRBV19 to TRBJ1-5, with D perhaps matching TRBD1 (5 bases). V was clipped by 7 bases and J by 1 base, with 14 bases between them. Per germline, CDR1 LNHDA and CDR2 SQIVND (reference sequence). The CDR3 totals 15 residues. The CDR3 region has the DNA TGTGCCAGTACTACAACCGGGACGAGCAATCAGCCCCAGCATTTT. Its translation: CASTTTGTSNQPQHF.

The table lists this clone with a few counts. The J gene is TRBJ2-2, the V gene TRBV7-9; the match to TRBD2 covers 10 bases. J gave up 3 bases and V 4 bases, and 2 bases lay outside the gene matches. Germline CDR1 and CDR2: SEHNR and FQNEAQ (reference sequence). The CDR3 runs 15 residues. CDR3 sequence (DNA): TGTGCCAGCAGCTCTAGCGGGAGAGACACCGGGGAGCTGTTTTTT. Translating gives CASSSSGRDTGELFF.

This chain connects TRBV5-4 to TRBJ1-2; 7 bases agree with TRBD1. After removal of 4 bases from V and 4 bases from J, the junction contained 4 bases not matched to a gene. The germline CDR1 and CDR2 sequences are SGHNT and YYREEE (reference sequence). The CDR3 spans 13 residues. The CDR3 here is CASSPGQSYGYTF. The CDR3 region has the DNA TGTGCCAGCAGCCCGGGACAGAGCTATGGCTACACCTTC. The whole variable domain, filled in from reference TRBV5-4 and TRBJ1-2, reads ETGVTQSPTHLIKTRGQQVTLRCSSQSGHNTVSWYQQALGQGPQFIFQYYREEENGRGNFPPRFSGLQFPNYSSELNVNALELDDSALYLCASSPGQSYGYTFGSGTRLTVV.

In nucleotides, the CDR3 is TGTGCCAGCAGCTTAGGCTTCCTAGCCCACGAGCAGTACTTC. This encodes CASSLGFLAHEQYF. The chain is built from TRBV7-2 and TRBJ2-7; D might be TRBD2 (5 bases). There are 14 residues in the CDR3. The germline gives CDR1 SGHTA, CDR2 FQGNSA. The ends were cut back, 1 base at V and 5 bases at J, with 12 bases in the middle. Full variable domain (rest looked up from reference TRBV7-2 and TRBJ2-7): GAGVSQSPSNKVTEKGKDVELRCDPISGHTALYWYRQSLGQGLEFLIYFQGNSAPDKSGLPSDRFSAERTGGSVSTLTIQRTQQEDSAVYLCASSLGFLAHEQYFGPGTRLTVT.

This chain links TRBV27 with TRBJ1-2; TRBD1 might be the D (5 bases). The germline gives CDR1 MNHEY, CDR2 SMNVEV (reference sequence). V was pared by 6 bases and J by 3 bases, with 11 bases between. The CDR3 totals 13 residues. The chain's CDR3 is CASREVGDYGYTF. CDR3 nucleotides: TGTGCCAGCAGGGAGGTGGGGGACTATGGCTACACCTTC.